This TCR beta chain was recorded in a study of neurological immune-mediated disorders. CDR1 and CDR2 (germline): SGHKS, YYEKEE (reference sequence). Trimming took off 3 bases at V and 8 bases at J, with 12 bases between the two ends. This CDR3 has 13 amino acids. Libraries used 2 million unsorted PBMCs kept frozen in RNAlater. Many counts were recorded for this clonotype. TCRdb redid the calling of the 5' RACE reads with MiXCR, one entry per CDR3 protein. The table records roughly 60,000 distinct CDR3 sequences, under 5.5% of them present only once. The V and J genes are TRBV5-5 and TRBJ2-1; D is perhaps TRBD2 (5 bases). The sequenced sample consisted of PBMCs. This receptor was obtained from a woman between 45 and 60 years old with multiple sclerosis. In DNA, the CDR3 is TGTGCCAGCAGCTGGGGAGCGGTGGATGAGCAGTTCTTC. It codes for CASSWGAVDEQFF.